Listed below are T cell receptor beta chains from one sample, sequenced in a study of patients and donors after allogeneic stem cell transplantation. TCRdb re-called the RT-PCR reads with MiXCR, one entry per CDR3 protein. This sample yields fewer than 180,000 distinct CDR3 sequences, of which about two fifths are seen a single time; around half belongs to the top ten. Input material: blood, either unsorted or a sorted T cell fraction (not recorded which). The receptors shown here come from a human donor who was either an allogeneic HSCT recipient or a stem cell or donor lymphocyte infusion donor (not recorded which). It is not recorded whose cells these are; they may come from a transplant donor. Each CDR3 is given with its conserved first and last residue. D genes are given only for firm matches. The size entry is marked missing in some rows and otherwise reads once, few, many or a size class.

TRBV5-1	14	NA	TRBJ1-2	NA	CASSPPGVIDGYTF	TGCGCCAGCAGCCCGCCGGGCGTTATTGATGGCTACACCTTC
TRBV27	16	TRBD1	TRBJ1-2	few	CASSPGDRIINYGYTF	TGTGCCAGCAGTCCGGGGGACAGGATAATAAACTATGGCTACACCTTC
TRBV4-1	15	TRBD1	TRBJ1-2	NA	CASSQDRQGVDGYTF	TGCGCCAGCAGCCAAGATCGGCAGGGGGTGGATGGCTACACCTTC
TRBV19	14	NA	TRBJ1-1	NA	CASRQTVMNTEAFF	TGTGCCAGCCGCCAGACGGTGATGAACACTGAAGCTTTCTTT
TRBV3-1	14	NA	TRBJ2-7	NA	CASSQGAASYEQYF	TGTGCCAGCAGCCAAGGGGCGGCATCCTACGAGCAGTACTTC
TRBV7-9	14	NA	TRBJ1-2	many	CASSTLRGPKGYTF	TGTGCCAGCAGCACCCTCCGAGGTCCGAAAGGCTACACCTTC
TRBV12-3/TRBV12-4	17	TRBD1	TRBJ2-2	NA	CASSPPTGDLLGGELFF	TGTGCCAGCAGTCCGCCCACAGGGGACCTGTTAGGCGGGGAGCTGTTTTTT
TRBV9	13	TRBD1	TRBJ1-6	NA	CASSVGQGSPLHF	TGTGCCAGCAGCGTGGGACAGGGGTCACCCCTCCACTTT
TRBV12-3/TRBV12-4	14	NA	TRBJ1-4	few	CASNTGTLNEKLFF	TGTGCCAGCAACACCGGGACGCTAAATGAAAAACTGTTTTTT
TRBV6-6	15	NA	TRBJ1-5	many	CASSYIREGYQPQHF	TGTGCCAGCAGTTACATCAGGGAGGGGTATCAGCCCCAGCATTTT
TRBV6-5	14	NA	TRBJ1-1	few	CASSYSEVNAEAFF	TGTGCCAGCAGTTACTCGGAGGTTAACGCTGAAGCTTTCTTT
TRBV18	16	NA	TRBJ1-5	few	CASSPSRQLSNQPQHF	TGTGCCAGCTCACCCAGTCGGCAGCTTAGCAATCAGCCCCAGCATTTT
TRBV5-1	14	TRBD1	TRBJ1-3	NA	CASSGTGGGNTIYF	TGCGCCAGCAGCGGGACAGGGGGCGGAAACACCATATATTTT
TRBV5-8	13	NA	TRBJ2-5	few	CASSLGAIETQYF	TGTGCCAGCAGCTTAGGGGCGATAGAGACCCAGTACTTC
TRBV5-4	17	TRBD1	TRBJ2-3	NA	CASSLFGQGPSTDTQYF	TGTGCCAGCAGCTTGTTTGGACAGGGGCCCTCAACAGATACGCAGTATTTT
TRBV18	15	NA	TRBJ1-1	NA	CASSPLGYSGTVGFF	TGTGCCAGCTCACCACTGGGCTACTCTGGGACTGTGGGTTTCTTT
TRBV20-1	15	NA	TRBJ1-5	few	CSAREAGQLSGPQHF	TGCAGTGCTAGAGAAGCCGGACAGCTGTCAGGGCCCCAGCATTTT
TRBV11-2	17	NA	TRBJ1-3	few	CASSLTPRRGERNTIYF	TGTGCCAGCAGCTTAACCCCGCGGAGGGGGGAGAGAAACACCATATATTTT
TRBV18	15	TRBD1	TRBJ1-3	once	CASSRDRPSGNTIYF	TGTGCCAGCTCCCGGGACAGGCCCTCTGGAAACACCATATATTTT
TRBV7-6	13	TRBD1	TRBJ1-2	few	CASSLETGSGYTF	TGTGCCAGCAGCTTAGAGACAGGGAGTGGCTACACCTTC
TRBV3-1	14	NA	TRBJ1-1	NA	CASSQDRLNTEAFF	TGTGCCAGCAGCCAAGACAGGTTGAACACTGAAGCTTTCTTT
TRBV12-3/TRBV12-4	14	NA	TRBJ1-4	NA	CASSFGLKGEKLFF	TGTGCCAGCAGTTTCGGATTGAAAGGGGAAAAACTGTTTTTT